This T cell receptor beta chain comes out of a study of human T cells and chemical hapten exposure. Study summary: Per-sample variation in TCR yield stemmed mainly from small pooled library volume differences. Points from the study as a whole: No change in TCRs above 1 in 1000 frequency was produced by DPC sensitization.

This sample's time point: healthy volunteer bleed at 6 weeks. Extraction of total RNA was performed on unfractionated whole blood. Comments on this clonotype: What it binds is unknown.

The CDR3 consists of 15 residues. The germline CDR1 and CDR2 sequences are MDHEN and SYDVKM. Trimming took 6 bases from V and 0 from J; bases not matched to a gene: 5. Individual cDNA molecules had unique molecular identifiers attached to them by the library. How the authors handled the data: Across samples, TCR counts had a median of roughly 96,000 and ranged from about 23,224 to 700,000. MiXCR, run by TCRdb on the RACE reads, gives a single entry per CDR3 protein. The V and J calls come from TCRdb's annotation, not from the publication. The table shows about 65,000 distinct CDR3 sequences, with around 6.5% occurring only once.

The TCR sequence derives from a female donor in good health. Some clones in this sample may be carry-over from other donors' samples. The gene calls are TRBV28 and TRBJ2-1, with 7 bases lining up with TRBD1. The sequencing input was whole blood. In DNA, the CDR3 is TGTGCCAGCAGCGTCCGGGACAGCTCCTACAATGAGCAGTTCTTC. Protein: CASSVRDSSYNEQFF.